Sequencing of this T cell receptor (beta chain) was carried out in a study of OX40 agonist ivuxolimab in advanced cancers. For the study at large: Intravenous ivuxolimab at 0.01 to 10 mg/kg was given to patients every 2 weeks. Two patients with cutaneous melanoma and one with hepatocellular carcinoma, three in total, showed partial responses.

The sampling schedule covered blood at baseline, cycle 4 day 1, and cycle 7 day 1. Clones were read by immunoSEQ multiplex PCR, and TCRdb kept only the in-frame ones, dropping some. The sample has fewer than 85,000 clones, 86% seen once; the top ten hold less than 2.5%. Study results and caveats: Fewer expanded clones were found on average in CD4+ than in CD8+ T cells.

CDR3 length: 13 residues. The V end lost 6 bases, the J end lost 5 bases, and 11 bases lay between the germline ends. Germline V gene data show CDR1 as MNHEY and CDR2 as SMNVEV (reference sequence). A note on this clone: The antigen is unknown.

The V gene is TRBV27, the J gene TRBJ1-5; perhaps TRBD1 as D (6 bases). The TCR was taken from an adult with an advanced solid tumor such as melanoma, head and neck, liver or kidney cancer. This sample comprised CD4+ or CD8+ T cells sorted from blood, obtained in a trial of the OX40 agonist ivuxolimab. The chain's CDR3 is CASSPQGYQPQHF. The CDR3 DNA reads TGTGCCAGCAGCCCACAGGGCTATCAGCCCCAGCATTTT.